A single sample gave rise to the 22 T cell receptor beta chains below, sequenced in a study of CD8 T cells in ankylosing spondylitis. Broader study findings: Seemingly distinctive of ankylosing spondylitis blood was a TCR beta motif formed by eight highly homologous variants.

Using its own MiXCR run on the 5' RACE reads, TCRdb lists one record per CDR3 protein. The sample records fewer than 450,000 distinct CDR3 sequences, about a sixth being singletons. These receptors have no identified antigens. The sequencing sample was made of blood, either unsorted or a sorted T cell fraction (not recorded which). Every receptor here comes from a male donor with ankylosing spondylitis.

The chain joins TRBV9 to TRBJ2-5; possibly TRBD1 for D (6 bases). The CDR3 consists of 15 residues. Trimming left V 6 bases short and J 5 bases short, with 20 bases between. Germline V gene sequence: CDR1 SGDLS, CDR2 YYNGEE. The CDR3 bases are TGTGCCAGCACCAGGGGTCCAGCGGTAGGGGAGACCCAGTACTTC. The encoded protein is CASTRGPAVGETQYF.

Concerning this clonotype: Relative to the germline gene, one junction end is altered; a read error may explain this. The chain combines TRBV29-1 with TRBJ2-1; D unresolved. The CDR3 runs 11 residues. Germline V gives CDR1 SQVTM, CDR2 ANQGSEA. The CDR3 DNA reads as TGCAGCGTTGGGGTATACAATAAGCAGTTCTTC. It yields the protein CSVGVYNKQFF.

This clonotype occurred a few times. This chain joins TRBV6-1 and TRBJ1-1; TRBD1 aligns across 8 bases. CDR1 and CDR2 from the germline V gene are MNHNS and SASEGT. J lost 11 bases, V lost 6 bases, and 14 bases had no gene match. This CDR3 has 14 amino acids. The CDR3 is CASRSPTGHRGAFF. As DNA, the CDR3 is TGTGCCAGCAGAAGTCCGACAGGGCACAGGGGGGCTTTCTTT.

The gene calls are TRBV4-2 and TRBJ2-5; D is possibly TRBD1 or TRBD2 (5 bases each). Germline CDR1 is LGHNA and CDR2 is YNFKEQ. V was clipped by 1 base and J by 5 bases, with 11 bases between them. The CDR3 runs to 14 residues. The CDR3 region is CASSQGDVAETQYF. CDR3 bases: TGTGCCAGCAGCCAAGGGGACGTCGCGGAGACCCAGTACTTC.

The chain employs TRBV20-1 and TRBJ2-3, with D tentatively TRBD2 (7 bases). CDR1 is DFQATT, CDR2 SNEGSKA, per germline (reference sequence). Trimming left V 6 bases short and J 3 bases short, with 16 bases between. The CDR3 loop spans 14 amino acids. The CDR3 is CSAPRGAATDTQYF. The CDR3 DNA follows: TGCAGTGCCCCCCGGGGGGCCGCGACAGATACGCAGTATTTT.

This clonotype has just a few counts. The genes are TRBV5-1 and TRBJ2-1, with 9 positions matching TRBD2. CDR1 and CDR2 (germline): SGHRS, YFSETQ. The trim removed 3 bases at V and 9 bases at J, leaving 10 bases unmatched. The CDR3 covers 15 residues. The chain's CDR3 is CASSSTSGVEGEQFF. The CDR3 nucleotides read TGCGCCAGCAGCTCGACTAGCGGAGTGGAGGGTGAGCAGTTCTTC.

This clonotype was observed a handful of times. The chain uses TRBV5-1 and TRBJ2-7; no clear D gene. V lost 1 base and J lost 7, with 6 bases in between. The CDR3 is 11 residues long. In germline, CDR1 is SGHRS, CDR2 YFSETQ. CDR3 in DNA: TGCGCCAGCAGCTTGAATGGGGAGCAGTACTTC. It specifies CASSLNGEQYF. Complete variable domain (other parts from reference TRBV5-1 and TRBJ2-7): KAGVTQTPRYLIKTRGQQVTLSCSPISGHRSVSWYQQTPGQGLQFLFEYFSETQRNKGNFPGRFSGRQFSNSRSEMNVSTLELGDSALYLCASSLNGEQYFGPGTRLTVT.

The chain joins TRBV14 to TRBJ2-3; the D is unclear. CDR3 length: 14 residues. V was trimmed by 0 bases and J by 2 bases, leaving 6 bases between them. Germline CDR1 SGHDN, CDR2 FVKESK. The CDR3 loop is CASSQDLNTDTQYF. CDR3 in DNA: TGTGCCAGCAGCCAAGATCTCAACACAGATACGCAGTATTTT.

This clonotype was counted a single time. The chain combines TRBV20-1 with TRBJ1-5; D not certain. Germline values: CDR1 DFQATT, CDR2 SNEGSKA (reference sequence). The length of the CDR3 is 14 residues. Trimming left V 3 bases short and J 6 bases short, with 15 bases between. The CDR3 sequence: CSARGSSGPQPQHF. In DNA form, the CDR3 reads TGCAGTGCTAGGGGGTCAAGCGGCCCTCAGCCCCAGCATTTT.

A remark on this clonotype: A much bigger clone sits one base away, suggesting this may be a read error. J is TRBJ2-7 and V is TRBV20-1; 9 bases agree with TRBD1. Germline V gives CDR1 DFQATT, CDR2 SNEGSKA (reference sequence). This CDR3 comprises 14 residues. The CDR3 bases are TGCAGTGCTAGTTTGGGACAGGGACTGGTCGAGCAGTGCTTC. Translation gives CSASLGQGLVEQCF.

For the CDR3, the DNA is TGTGCCAGCAGCTTAGTCCCACAGGGCCAAAATTCACCCCTCCACTTT. It encodes CASSLVPQGQNSPLHF. This chain connects TRBV7-9 to TRBJ1-6; possible D gene TRBD1, 6 bases. V was shortened by 1 base and J by 7 bases, with 14 bases between the two germline ends. This CDR3 region has 16 residues. Germline values: CDR1 SEHNR, CDR2 FQNEAQ (reference sequence).

This clonotype was detected ten times or more. The genes are TRBV20-1 and TRBJ2-7; D perhaps matches TRBD2 (6 bases). The CDR3 covers 16 residues. The V gene's germline CDR1 is DFQATT and CDR2 SNEGSKA (reference sequence). Trimming pared 0 bases from V and 3 bases from J, leaving 18 bases between. CDR3 coding DNA: TGCAGTGCTAGAGATCGGGGAGGAGGGCGATACTACGAGCAGTACTTC. Translating it yields CSARDRGGGRYYEQYF.

This clonotype was counted a few times. V and J are TRBV7-2 and TRBJ2-7, with a tentative D call TRBD2 (5 bases). V dropped 5 bases and J dropped 3 bases, with 11 bases sitting between them. The CDR3 length is 13 residues. The germline V gene encodes CDR1 SGHTA and CDR2 FQGNSA. CDR3 sequence reads: CASSQLVLYEQYF. For the CDR3, the DNA is TGTGCCAGCAGCCAACTAGTCCTCTACGAGCAGTACTTC. The whole variable domain, remainder taken from reference TRBV7-2 and TRBJ2-7, is GAGVSQSPSNKVTEKGKDVELRCDPISGHTALYWYRQSLGQGLEFLIYFQGNSAPDKSGLPSDRFSAERTGGSVSTLTIQRTQQEDSAVYLCASSQLVLYEQYFGPGTRLTVT.

This clonotype was detected a few times. This chain uses TRBV28 with TRBJ2-7, with TRBD1 matching 9 bases. Germline trimming cut 6 bases from V and 3 bases from J; bases unmatched to any gene: 9. Germline CDR1 and CDR2: MDHEN and SYDVKM. This CDR3 is built from 15 residues. DNA of the CDR3: TGTGCCAGCAGCAGCGAGGGACAGGGTAACTACGAGCAGTACTTC. Amino acid sequence: CASSSEGQGNYEQYF.

The V and J genes are TRBV6-2 or TRBV6-3 and TRBJ2-6, with TRBD1 as a possible D gene (6 bases). This CDR3 comprises 21 residues. Trimming pared 0 bases from V and 0 bases from J, leaving 21 bases between. The germline V gene has CDR1 MNHEY and CDR2 SVGEGT. The CDR3 region has the DNA TGTGCCAGCAGTTACTCCGTCGGTTGGACAGATACTTCCTCTGGGGCCAACGTCCTGACTTTC. Protein sequence: CASSYSVGWTDTSSGANVLTF.

This clonotype was counted between two and nine times. V is TRBV27 and J is TRBJ2-2, with no clear D. Germline CDR1 is MNHEY and CDR2 is SMNVEV (reference sequence). The CDR3 spans 14 residues. Trimming removed 6 bases at V and 6 bases at J, with 14 bases between. CDR3: CASSPLGVAGELFF. As DNA, the CDR3 is TGTGCCAGCAGCCCCCTCGGTGTAGCCGGGGAGCTGTTTTTT.

This chain connects TRBV12-3 or TRBV12-4 to TRBJ2-2; weak D call: TRBD2 (6 bases). The V and J ends lost 5 bases and 5 bases respectively, with 18 bases between them. This CDR3 region has 16 residues. CDR3 DNA: TGTGCCAGCAGTAGCGGCGGGGTAGAGAGTACCGGGGAGCTGTTTTTT. This codes for CASSSGGVESTGELFF.

The sample holds a few counts of this clonotype. The chain joins TRBV6-5 to TRBJ2-7, with 8 bases lining up with TRBD1. This CDR3 has 18 residues. In germline, CDR1 is MNHEY, CDR2 SVGAGI. Trimming at V came to 2 bases and at J to 0 bases, leaving 12 bases not matched to a gene. The CDR3 nucleotides read TGTGCCAGCAGTTACCAACGTCAGGGGGCGAGTAGCTCCTACGAGCAGTACTTC. Translating gives CASSYQRQGASSSYEQYF.

This clonotype came up a few times. This chain connects TRBV27 to TRBJ1-2; D is perhaps TRBD1 (5 bases). CDR3 length: 14 amino acids. V was cut by 3 bases and J by 1 base, with 9 bases left in between. Germline V gene lookup returns CDR1 MNHEY and CDR2 SMNVEV (reference sequence). The CDR3 reads CASSFSDSNYGYTF. The CDR3 coding sequence is TGTGCCAGCAGTTTTAGTGACAGTAACTATGGCTACACCTTC.

This clonotype was seen repeatedly, ten times or more. V gene TRBV20-1 combines with J gene TRBJ2-1, with D unresolved. This CDR3 is built from 12 residues. CDR1 and CDR2 from the germline V gene are DFQATT and SNEGSKA (reference sequence). Trimming removed 4 bases from V and 8 bases from J, with 12 bases in between. CDR3 residues: CSATPLEHEQFF. The CDR3 region has the DNA TGCAGTGCTACCCCCCTGGAGCATGAGCAGTTCTTC.

This clonotype came up a few times. This chain connects TRBV6-5 to TRBJ2-7; maybe TRBD2 (5 bases). The CDR3 length is 13 residues. V lost 6 bases, J lost 7 bases, and 16 bases lay in between. From germline, CDR1 is MNHEY and CDR2 SVGAGI. The CDR3 loop is CASRSRGGLEQYF. The CDR3 DNA is TGTGCCAGCAGATCTCGAGGAGGTCTGGAGCAGTACTTC.

The rearrangement uses TRBV11-3 and TRBJ2-1; D gene ambiguous. CDR1 is SGHNT and CDR2 is YENEEA in the germline V gene. V lost 5 bases and J 4 bases, leaving 9 bases between the germline ends. The CDR3 sequence is 13 residues long. For the CDR3, the DNA is TGTGCCAGCAGCCAAAGTATATACAATGAGCAGTTCTTC. It encodes CASSQSIYNEQFF. Filled out from reference TRBV11-3 and TRBJ2-1, the complete variable domain reads EAGVVQSPRYKIIEKKQPVAFWCNPISGHNTLYWYLQNLGQGPELLIRYENEEAVDDSQLPKDRFSAERLKGVDSTLKIQPAELGDSAVYLCASSQSIYNEQFFGPGTRLTVL.